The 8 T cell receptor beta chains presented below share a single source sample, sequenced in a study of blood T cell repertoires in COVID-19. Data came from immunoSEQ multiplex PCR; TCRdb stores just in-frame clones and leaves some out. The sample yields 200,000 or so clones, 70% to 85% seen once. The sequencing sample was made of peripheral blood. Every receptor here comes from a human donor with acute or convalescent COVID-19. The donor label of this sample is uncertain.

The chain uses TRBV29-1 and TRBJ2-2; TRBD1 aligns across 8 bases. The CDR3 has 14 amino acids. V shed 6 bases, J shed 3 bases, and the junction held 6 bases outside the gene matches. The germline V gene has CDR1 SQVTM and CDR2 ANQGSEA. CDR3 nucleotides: TGCAGCGTCGGACAGGGCGCGTACACCGGGGAGCTGTTTTTT. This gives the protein CSVGQGAYTGELFF.

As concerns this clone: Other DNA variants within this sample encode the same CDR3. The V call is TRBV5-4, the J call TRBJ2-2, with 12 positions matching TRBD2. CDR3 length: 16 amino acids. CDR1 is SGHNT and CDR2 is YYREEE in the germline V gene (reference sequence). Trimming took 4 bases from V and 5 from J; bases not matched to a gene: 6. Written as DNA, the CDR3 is TGTGCCAGCAGCCTCCCCGGACTAGCGGGGACCGGGGAGCTGTTTTTT. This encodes CASSLPGLAGTGELFF.

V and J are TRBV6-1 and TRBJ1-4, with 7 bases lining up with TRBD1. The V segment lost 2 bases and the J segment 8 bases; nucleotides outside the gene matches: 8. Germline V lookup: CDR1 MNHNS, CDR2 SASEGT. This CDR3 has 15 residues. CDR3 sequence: CASSELDRVGEKLFF. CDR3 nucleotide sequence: TGTGCCAGCAGTGAACTAGACAGGGTAGGAGAAAAACTGTTTTTT.

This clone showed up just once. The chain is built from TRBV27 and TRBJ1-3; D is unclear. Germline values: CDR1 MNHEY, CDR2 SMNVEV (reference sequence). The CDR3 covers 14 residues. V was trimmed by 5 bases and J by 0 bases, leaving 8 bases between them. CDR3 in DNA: TGTGCCAGCAGTCCCCAAAACTCTGGAAACACCATATATTTT. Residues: CASSPQNSGNTIYF.

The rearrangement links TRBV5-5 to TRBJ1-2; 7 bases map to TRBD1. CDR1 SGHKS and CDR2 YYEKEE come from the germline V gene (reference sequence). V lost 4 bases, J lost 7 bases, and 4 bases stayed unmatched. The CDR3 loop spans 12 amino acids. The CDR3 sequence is CASSPRDSGYTF. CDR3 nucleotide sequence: TGTGCCAGCAGCCCCCGGGACAGTGGCTACACCTTC.

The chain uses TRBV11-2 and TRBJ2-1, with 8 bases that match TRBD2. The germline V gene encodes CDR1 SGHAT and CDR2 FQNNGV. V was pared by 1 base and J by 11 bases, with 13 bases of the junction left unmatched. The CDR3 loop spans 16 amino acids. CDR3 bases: TGTGCCAGCAGCTTAGTAGCGGGGAGCACCACTTTCAAGCAGTTCTTC. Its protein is CASSLVAGSTTFKQFF.

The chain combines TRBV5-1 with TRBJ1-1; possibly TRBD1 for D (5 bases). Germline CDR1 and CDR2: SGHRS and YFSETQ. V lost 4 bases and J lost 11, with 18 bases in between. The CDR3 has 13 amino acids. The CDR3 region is CASSRLGWGDAFF. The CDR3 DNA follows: TGCGCCAGCAGCCGGCTAGGCTGGGGCGACGCTTTCTTT.

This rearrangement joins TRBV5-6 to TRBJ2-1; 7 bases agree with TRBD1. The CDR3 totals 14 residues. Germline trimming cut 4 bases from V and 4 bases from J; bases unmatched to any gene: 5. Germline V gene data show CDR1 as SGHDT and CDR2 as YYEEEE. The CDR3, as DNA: TGTGCCAGCAGCCCGACAGGGACGTACAATGAGCAGTTCTTC. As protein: CASSPTGTYNEQFF.